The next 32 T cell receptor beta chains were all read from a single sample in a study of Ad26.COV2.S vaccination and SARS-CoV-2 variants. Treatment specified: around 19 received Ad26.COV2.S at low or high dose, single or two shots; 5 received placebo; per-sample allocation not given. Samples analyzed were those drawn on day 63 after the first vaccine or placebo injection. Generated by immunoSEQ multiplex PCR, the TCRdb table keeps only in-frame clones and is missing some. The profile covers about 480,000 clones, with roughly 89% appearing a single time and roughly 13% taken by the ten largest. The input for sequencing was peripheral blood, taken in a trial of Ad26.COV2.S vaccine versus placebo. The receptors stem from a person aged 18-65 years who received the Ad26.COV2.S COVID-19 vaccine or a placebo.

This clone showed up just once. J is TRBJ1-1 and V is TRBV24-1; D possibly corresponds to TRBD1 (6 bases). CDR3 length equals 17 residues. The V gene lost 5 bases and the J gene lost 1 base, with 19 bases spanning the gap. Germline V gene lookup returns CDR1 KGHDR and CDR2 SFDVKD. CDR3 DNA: TGTGCCACCAGTGGTTCGGGGGGCAGGTGGGGGAACACTGAAGCTTTCTTT. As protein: CATSGSGGRWGNTEAFF.

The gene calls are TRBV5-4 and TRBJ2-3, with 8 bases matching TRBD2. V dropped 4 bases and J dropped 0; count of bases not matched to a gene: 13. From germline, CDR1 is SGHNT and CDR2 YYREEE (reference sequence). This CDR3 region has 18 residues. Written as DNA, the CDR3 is TGTGCCAGCAGCCCACCCCATTTAGCGGGGTATAGCACAGATACGCAGTATTTT. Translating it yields CASSPPHLAGYSTDTQYF.

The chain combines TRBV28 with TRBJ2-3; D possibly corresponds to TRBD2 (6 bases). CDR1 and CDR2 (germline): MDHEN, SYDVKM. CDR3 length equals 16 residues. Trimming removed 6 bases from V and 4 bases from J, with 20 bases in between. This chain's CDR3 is CASRLTAPGDADTQYF. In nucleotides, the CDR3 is TGTGCCAGCAGACTCACAGCCCCGGGGGACGCAGATACGCAGTATTTT.

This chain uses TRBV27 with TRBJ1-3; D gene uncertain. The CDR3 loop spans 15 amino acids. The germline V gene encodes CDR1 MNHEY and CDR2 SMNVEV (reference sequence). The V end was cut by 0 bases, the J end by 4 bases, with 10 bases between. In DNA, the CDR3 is TGTGCCAGCAGTTTATCCCCCGTGATGGGAAACACCATATATTTT. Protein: CASSLSPVMGNTIYF.

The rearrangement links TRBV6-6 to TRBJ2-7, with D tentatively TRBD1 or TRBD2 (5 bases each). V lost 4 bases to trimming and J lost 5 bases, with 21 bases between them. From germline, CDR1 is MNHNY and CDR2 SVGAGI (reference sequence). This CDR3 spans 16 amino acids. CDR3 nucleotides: TGTGCCAGCAGTTTCGACCGGGACCCCAGCCAGGACGAGCAGTACTTC. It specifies CASSFDRDPSQDEQYF.

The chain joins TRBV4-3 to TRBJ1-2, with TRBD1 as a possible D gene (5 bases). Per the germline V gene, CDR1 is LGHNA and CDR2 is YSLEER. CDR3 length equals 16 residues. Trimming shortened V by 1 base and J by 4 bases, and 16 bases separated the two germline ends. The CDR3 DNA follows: TGCGCCAGCAGCCAAGTAATTGGGGGTCTAAGCTATGGCTACACCTTC. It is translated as CASSQVIGGLSYGYTF.

The CDR3 loop reads CASSVVGRDHNEQFF. CDR3 nucleotides: TGTGCCAGTAGTGTTGTCGGGAGGGATCACAATGAGCAGTTCTTC. The V and J genes are TRBV19 and TRBJ2-1; TRBD2 aligns across 8 bases. CDR1 LNHDA and CDR2 SQIVND come from the germline V gene (reference sequence). V was pared by 5 bases and J by 5 bases, with 8 bases of the junction left unmatched. This CDR3 has 15 amino acids.

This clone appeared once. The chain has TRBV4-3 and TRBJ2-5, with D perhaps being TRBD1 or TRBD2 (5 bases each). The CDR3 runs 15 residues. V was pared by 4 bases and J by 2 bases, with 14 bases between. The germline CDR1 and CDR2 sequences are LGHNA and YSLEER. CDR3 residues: CASSRSRGVQETQYF. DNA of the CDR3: TGCGCCAGCAGCCGATCTAGAGGGGTGCAAGAGACCCAGTACTTC.

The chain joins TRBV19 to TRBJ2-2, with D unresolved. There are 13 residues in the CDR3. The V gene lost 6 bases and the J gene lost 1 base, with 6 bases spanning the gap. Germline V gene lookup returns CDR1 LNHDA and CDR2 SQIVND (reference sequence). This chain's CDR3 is CASRAENTGELFF. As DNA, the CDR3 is TGTGCCAGTAGAGCAGAGAACACCGGGGAGCTGTTTTTT.

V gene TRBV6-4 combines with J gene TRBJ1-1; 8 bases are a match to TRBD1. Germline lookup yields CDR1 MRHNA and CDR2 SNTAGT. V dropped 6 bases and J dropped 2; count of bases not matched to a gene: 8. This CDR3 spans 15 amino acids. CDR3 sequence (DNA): TGTGCCAGCAGACCCCAGGGGGCGCGAAACACTGAAGCTTTCTTT. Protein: CASRPQGARNTEAFF.

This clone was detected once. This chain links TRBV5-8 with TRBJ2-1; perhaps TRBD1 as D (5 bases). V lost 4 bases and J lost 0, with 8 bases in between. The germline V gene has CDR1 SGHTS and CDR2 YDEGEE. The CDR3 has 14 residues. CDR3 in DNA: TGTGCCAGCAGCCCTCAGGGCTCCTACAATGAGCAGTTCTTC. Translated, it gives CASSPQGSYNEQFF.

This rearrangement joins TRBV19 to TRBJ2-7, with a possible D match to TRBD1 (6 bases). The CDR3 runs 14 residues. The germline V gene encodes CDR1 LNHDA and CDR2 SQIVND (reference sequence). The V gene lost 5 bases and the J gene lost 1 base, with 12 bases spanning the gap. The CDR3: CASSPGQSSYEQYF. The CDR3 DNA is TGTGCCAGTAGTCCCGGACAGTCATCCTACGAGCAGTACTTC. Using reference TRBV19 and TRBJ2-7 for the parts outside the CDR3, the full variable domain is DGGITQSPKYLFRKEGQNVTLSCEQNLNHDAMYWYRQDPGQGLRLIYYSQIVNDFQKGDIAEGYSVSREKKESFPLTVTSAQKNPTAFYLCASSPGQSSYEQYFGPGTRLTVT.

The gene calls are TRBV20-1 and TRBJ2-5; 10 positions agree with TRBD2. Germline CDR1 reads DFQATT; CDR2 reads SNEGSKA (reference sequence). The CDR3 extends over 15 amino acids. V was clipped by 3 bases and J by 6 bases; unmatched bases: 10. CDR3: CSASFLAGVPQTQYF. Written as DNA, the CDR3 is TGCAGTGCTAGTTTCCTAGCGGGAGTGCCTCAGACCCAGTACTTC.

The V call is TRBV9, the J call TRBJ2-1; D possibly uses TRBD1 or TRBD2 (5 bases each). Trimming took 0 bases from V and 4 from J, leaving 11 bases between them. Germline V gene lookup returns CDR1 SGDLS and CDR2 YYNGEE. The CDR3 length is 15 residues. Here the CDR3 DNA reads TGTGCCAGCAGCGTAGGGGTCGGGGCGTACAATGAGCAGTTCTTC. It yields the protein CASSVGVGAYNEQFF.

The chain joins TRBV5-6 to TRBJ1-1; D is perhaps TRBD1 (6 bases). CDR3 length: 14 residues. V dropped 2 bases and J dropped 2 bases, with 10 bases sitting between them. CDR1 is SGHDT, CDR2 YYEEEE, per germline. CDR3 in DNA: TGTGCCAGCAGCTTCCGGGGGCTCAACACTGAAGCTTTCTTT. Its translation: CASSFRGLNTEAFF.

CDR3 sequence (DNA): TGTGCCTGGAACCGAGGGGGGAATGAGCAGTTCTTC. Translation: CAWNRGGNEQFF. This chain connects TRBV30 to TRBJ2-1, with D perhaps TRBD1 or TRBD2 (6 bases each). Germline lookup yields CDR1 GTSNPN and CDR2 SVGIG (reference sequence). Deletions cut 4 bases from V and 7 bases from J, with 11 bases between. This CDR3 has 12 amino acids. Full variable domain (rest looked up from reference TRBV30 and TRBJ2-1): SQTIHQWPATLVQPVGSPLSLECTVEGTSNPNLYWYRQAAGRGLQLLFYSVGIGQISSEVPQNLSASRPQDRQFILSSKKLLLSDSGFYLCAWNRGGNEQFFGPGTRLTVL.

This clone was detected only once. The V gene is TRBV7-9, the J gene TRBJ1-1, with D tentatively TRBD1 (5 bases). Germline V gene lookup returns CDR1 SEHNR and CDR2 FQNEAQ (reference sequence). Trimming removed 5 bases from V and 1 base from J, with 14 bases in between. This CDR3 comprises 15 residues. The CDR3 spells CASSPGGGSNTEAFF. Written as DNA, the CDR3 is TGTGCCAGCAGCCCCGGGGGGGGATCGAACACTGAAGCTTTCTTT.

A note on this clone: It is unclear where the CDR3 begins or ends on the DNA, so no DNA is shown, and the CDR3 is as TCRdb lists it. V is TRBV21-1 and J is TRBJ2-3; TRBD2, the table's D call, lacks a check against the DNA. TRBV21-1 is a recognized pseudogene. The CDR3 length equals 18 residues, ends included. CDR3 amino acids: CASSFAGGITRARDTQYF.

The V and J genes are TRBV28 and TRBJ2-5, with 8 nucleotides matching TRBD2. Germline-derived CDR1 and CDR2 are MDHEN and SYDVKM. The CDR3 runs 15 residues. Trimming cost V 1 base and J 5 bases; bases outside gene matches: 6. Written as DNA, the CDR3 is TGTGCCAGCAGTTTATTCGGGGGGGCCAAGGAGACCCAGTACTTC. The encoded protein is CASSLFGGAKETQYF.

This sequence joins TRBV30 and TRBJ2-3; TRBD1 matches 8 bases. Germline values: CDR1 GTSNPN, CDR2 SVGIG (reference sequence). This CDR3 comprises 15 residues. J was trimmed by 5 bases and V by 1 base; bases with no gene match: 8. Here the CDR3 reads CAWSEGQDRQDTQYF. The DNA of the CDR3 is TGTGCCTGGAGTGAGGGACAGGACCGTCAAGATACGCAGTATTTT.

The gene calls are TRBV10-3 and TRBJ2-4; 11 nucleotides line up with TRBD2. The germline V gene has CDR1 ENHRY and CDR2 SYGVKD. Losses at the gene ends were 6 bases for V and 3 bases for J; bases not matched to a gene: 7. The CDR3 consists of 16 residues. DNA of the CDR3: TGTGCCATCAGCGAAGGGACTAGCGGAAACAAAAACATTCAGTACTTC. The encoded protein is CAISEGTSGNKNIQYF.

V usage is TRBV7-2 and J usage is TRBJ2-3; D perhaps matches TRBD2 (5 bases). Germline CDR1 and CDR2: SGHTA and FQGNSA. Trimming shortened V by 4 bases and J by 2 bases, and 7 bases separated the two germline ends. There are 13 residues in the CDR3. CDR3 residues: CASSSDFTDTQYF. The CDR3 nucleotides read TGTGCCAGCAGCTCGGACTTCACAGATACGCAGTATTTT.

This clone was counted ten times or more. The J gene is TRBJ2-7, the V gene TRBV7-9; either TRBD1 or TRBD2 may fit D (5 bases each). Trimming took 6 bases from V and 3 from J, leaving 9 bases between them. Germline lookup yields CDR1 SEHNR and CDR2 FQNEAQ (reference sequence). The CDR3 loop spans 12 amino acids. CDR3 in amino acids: CASSEGNYEQYF. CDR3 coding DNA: TGTGCCAGCAGTGAGGGGAACTACGAGCAGTACTTC.

CDR3: CASSRVTQLWPQHF. CDR3 sequence (DNA): TGTGCCAGCAGCCGGGTTACCCAGTTATGGCCCCAGCATTTT. This chain joins TRBV28 and TRBJ1-5; no firm D call. Germline-derived CDR1 and CDR2 are MDHEN and SYDVKM. The CDR3 sequence is 14 residues long. V lost 6 bases, J lost 9 bases, and 18 bases lay in between.

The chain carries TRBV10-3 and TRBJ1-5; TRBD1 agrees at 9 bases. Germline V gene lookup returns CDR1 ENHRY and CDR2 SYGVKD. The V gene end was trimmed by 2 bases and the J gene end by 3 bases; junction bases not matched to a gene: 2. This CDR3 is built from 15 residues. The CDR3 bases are TGTGCCATCAGTGAGAAACAGGGGGCCAATCAGCCCCAGCATTTT. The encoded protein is CAISEKQGANQPQHF.

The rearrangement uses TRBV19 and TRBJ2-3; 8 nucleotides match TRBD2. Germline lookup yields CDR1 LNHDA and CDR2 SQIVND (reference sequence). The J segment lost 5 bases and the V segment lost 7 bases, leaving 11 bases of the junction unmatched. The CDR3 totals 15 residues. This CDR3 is CASKNGAGVVDTQYF. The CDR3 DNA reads TGTGCCAGTAAAAACGGAGCGGGAGTGGTAGATACGCAGTATTTT.

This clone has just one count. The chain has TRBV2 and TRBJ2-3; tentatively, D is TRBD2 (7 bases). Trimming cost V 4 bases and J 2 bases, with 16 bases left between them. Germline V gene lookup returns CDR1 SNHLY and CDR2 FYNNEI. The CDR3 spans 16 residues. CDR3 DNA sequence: TGTGCCAGCAGTGTGGGGGGGGCCTCCCCCACAGATACGCAGTATTTT. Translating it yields CASSVGGASPTDTQYF.

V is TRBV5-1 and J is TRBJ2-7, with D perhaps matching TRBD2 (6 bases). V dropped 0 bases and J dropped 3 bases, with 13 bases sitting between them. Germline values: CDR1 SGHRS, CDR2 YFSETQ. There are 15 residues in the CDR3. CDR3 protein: CASSLATGALYEQYF. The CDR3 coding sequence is TGCGCCAGCAGCTTGGCTACGGGAGCGCTCTACGAGCAGTACTTC.

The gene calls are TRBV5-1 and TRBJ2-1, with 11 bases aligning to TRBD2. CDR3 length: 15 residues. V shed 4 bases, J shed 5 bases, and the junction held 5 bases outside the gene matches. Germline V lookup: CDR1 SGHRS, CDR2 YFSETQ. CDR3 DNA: TGCGCCAGCAGCCACCGGACTAGCGGGCACAATGAGCAGTTCTTC. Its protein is CASSHRTSGHNEQFF.

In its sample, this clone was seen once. CDR3 coding DNA: TGTGCCAGCTCACCCGGTCAGTCAAACATTCAGTACTTC. Amino acid sequence: CASSPGQSNIQYF. The chain is built from TRBV18 and TRBJ2-4; unclear D gene. In germline, CDR1 is KGHSH, CDR2 LQKENI. The germline V and J ends were trimmed by 3 bases and 6 bases, with 9 bases remaining between them. The CDR3 extends over 13 amino acids.

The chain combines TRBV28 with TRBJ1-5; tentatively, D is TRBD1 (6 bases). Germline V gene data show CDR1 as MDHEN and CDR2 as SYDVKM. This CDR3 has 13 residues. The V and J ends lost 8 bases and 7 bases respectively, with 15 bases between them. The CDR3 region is CASFTGSGQPQHF. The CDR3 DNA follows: TGTGCCAGCTTCACAGGGAGTGGGCAGCCCCAGCATTTT.

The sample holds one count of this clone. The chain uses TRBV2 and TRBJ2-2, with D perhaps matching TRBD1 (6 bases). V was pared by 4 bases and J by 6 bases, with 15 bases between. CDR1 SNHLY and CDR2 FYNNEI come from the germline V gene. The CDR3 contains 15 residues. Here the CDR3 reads CASSAGTHRSGELFF. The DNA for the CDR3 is TGTGCCAGCAGTGCCGGGACACACCGGTCCGGGGAGCTGTTTTTT.